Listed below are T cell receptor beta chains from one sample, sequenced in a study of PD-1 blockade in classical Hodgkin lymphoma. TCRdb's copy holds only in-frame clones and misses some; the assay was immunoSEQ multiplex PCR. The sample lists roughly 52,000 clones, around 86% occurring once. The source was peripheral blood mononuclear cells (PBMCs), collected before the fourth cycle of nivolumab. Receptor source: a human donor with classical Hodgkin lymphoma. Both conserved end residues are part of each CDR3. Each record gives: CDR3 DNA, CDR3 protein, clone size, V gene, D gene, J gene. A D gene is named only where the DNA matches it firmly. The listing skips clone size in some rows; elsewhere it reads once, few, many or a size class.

CDR3nt: TGTGCCAGCAGCCCACTACAGGGCGATAACTATGGCTACACCTTC
CDR3aa: CASSPLQGDNYGYTF
abundance: .
v_gene: TRBV7-8
d_gene: .
j_gene: TRBJ1-2

CDR3nt: TGTGCCAGCACTGGGGTTGTGGAGACCCAGTACTTC
CDR3aa: CASTGVVETQYF
abundance: .
v_gene: TRBV2
d_gene: .
j_gene: TRBJ2-5

CDR3nt: TGTGCCACCAGCAGGTTTGGGACAGGGCTAAACATTCAGTACTTC
CDR3aa: CATSRFGTGLNIQYF
abundance: .
v_gene: TRBV15
d_gene: TRBD1
j_gene: TRBJ2-4

CDR3nt: TGTGCCAGCAGCCGACAGGGGGCGAATGGCTACACCTTC
CDR3aa: CASSRQGANGYTF
abundance: .
v_gene: TRBV7-2
d_gene: TRBD1
j_gene: TRBJ1-2

CDR3nt: TGTGCCAGCAGCACTCTGAGAGGGGGGTATAATGGCTACACCTTC
CDR3aa: CASSTLRGGYNGYTF
abundance: .
v_gene: TRBV27
d_gene: .
j_gene: TRBJ1-2

CDR3nt: TGTGCCAGCAGTCCTGGGACAGCTCCTAGGGAGACCCAGTACTTC
CDR3aa: CASSPGTAPRETQYF
abundance: .
v_gene: TRBV6-5
d_gene: TRBD1
j_gene: TRBJ2-5

CDR3nt: TGTGCTAGTGGCCCTGGACAGCCGAACACTGAAGCTTTCTTT
CDR3aa: CASGPGQPNTEAFF
abundance: .
v_gene: TRBV12-5
d_gene: .
j_gene: TRBJ1-1

CDR3nt: TGCAGTGCTAGAGGATTGGGGCAGTTCTTC
CDR3aa: CSARGLGQFF
abundance: .
v_gene: TRBV20-1
d_gene: .
j_gene: TRBJ2-1

CDR3nt: TGTGCCAGCAGCTTACCGGAGGGGACAGGGCCTCTACCTAACTATGGCTACACCTTC
CDR3aa: CASSLPEGTGPLPNYGYTF
abundance: once
v_gene: TRBV7-9
d_gene: TRBD1
j_gene: TRBJ1-2

CDR3nt: TGTGCCAGCAGTTACGGCCCCGGCGAGCAGTTCTTC
CDR3aa: CASSYGPGEQFF
abundance: .
v_gene: TRBV6-6
d_gene: .
j_gene: TRBJ2-1

CDR3nt: TGCAGCGTTGGGGGACTAGCGGGAGGCTACGAGCAGTACTTC
CDR3aa: CSVGGLAGGYEQYF
abundance: .
v_gene: TRBV29-1
d_gene: TRBD2
j_gene: TRBJ2-7

CDR3nt: TGTGCCAGCAGCTCAATAGCTGGAGATACGCAGTATTTT
CDR3aa: CASSSIAGDTQYF
abundance: .
v_gene: TRBV11-1
d_gene: .
j_gene: TRBJ2-3

CDR3nt: TGTGCCAGCAGTAATATTGACCGGGGGAACACTGAAGCTTTCTTT
CDR3aa: CASSNIDRGNTEAFF
abundance: .
v_gene: TRBV28
d_gene: .
j_gene: TRBJ1-1

CDR3nt: TGTGCCAGCAGTCGAAACACCGGGGAGCTGTTTTTT
CDR3aa: CASSRNTGELFF
abundance: .
v_gene: TRBV6-5
d_gene: .
j_gene: TRBJ2-2

CDR3nt: TGCGCCAGCAGCCTCTCCCATAACCGGGATACAAACCATCAGCCCCAGCATTTT
CDR3aa: CASSLSHNRDTNHQPQHF
abundance: once
v_gene: TRBV4-1
d_gene: .
j_gene: TRBJ1-5

CDR3nt: TGTGCCAGCAGGTTCACCGTGGGAGATACGCAGTATTTT
CDR3aa: CASRFTVGDTQYF
abundance: .
v_gene: TRBV2
d_gene: .
j_gene: TRBJ2-3

CDR3nt: TGTGCCAGCATGAGCCGGGACGAGCAGTACTTC
CDR3aa: CASMSRDEQYF
abundance: .
v_gene: TRBV27
d_gene: .
j_gene: TRBJ2-7

CDR3nt: TGTGCCAGCAGCTTACGACTAGCGGGGTTGCCAGATACGCAGTATTTT
CDR3aa: CASSLRLAGLPDTQYF
abundance: few
v_gene: TRBV7-2
d_gene: TRBD2
j_gene: TRBJ2-3

CDR3nt: TGCGCCAGCAGCTTGGTGGAGGGTAGAACTAATGGCTACACCTTC
CDR3aa: CASSLVEGRTNGYTF
abundance: .
v_gene: TRBV5-1
d_gene: .
j_gene: TRBJ1-2

CDR3nt: TGTGCCAGTAGGACAGGGATGAGCATAATCGAGCAGTACTTC
CDR3aa: CASRTGMSIIEQYF
abundance: .
v_gene: TRBV6-6
d_gene: TRBD1
j_gene: TRBJ2-7

CDR3nt: TGTGCCAGCAGTTGGCAGGGGAACTATGGCTACACCTTC
CDR3aa: CASSWQGNYGYTF
abundance: .
v_gene: TRBV27
d_gene: .
j_gene: TRBJ1-2

CDR3nt: TGCAGCGGTGTAGAGAATGAAAAACTGTTTTTT
CDR3aa: CSGVENEKLFF
abundance: .
v_gene: TRBV29-1
d_gene: .
j_gene: TRBJ1-4

CDR3nt: TGTGCCAGCAGCAAAGAGGGACAGGGGGAATATGAGCAGTTCTTC
CDR3aa: CASSKEGQGEYEQFF
abundance: .
v_gene: TRBV21-1
d_gene: .
j_gene: TRBJ2-1

CDR3nt: TGCAGTGCTGGGACAGGACACACCATATATTTT
CDR3aa: CSAGTGHTIYF
abundance: few
v_gene: TRBV20-1
d_gene: TRBD1
j_gene: TRBJ1-3

CDR3nt: TGTGCCAGCAGCACCCTGGGCCGCGCGATCAATGAGCAGTTCTTC
CDR3aa: CASSTLGRAINEQFF
abundance: .
v_gene: TRBV27
d_gene: .
j_gene: TRBJ2-1

CDR3nt: TGTGCCAGCAGCTTAATCGGTCCAGCTCAGTACGAGCAGTACTTC
CDR3aa: CASSLIGPAQYEQYF
abundance: .
v_gene: TRBV7-9
d_gene: .
j_gene: TRBJ2-7

CDR3nt: TGCGCCAGCAGCTCCAGGACAGGGGGGAGGACTACCGGGGAGCTGTTTTTT
CDR3aa: CASSSRTGGRTTGELFF
abundance: once
v_gene: TRBV5-1
d_gene: TRBD1
j_gene: TRBJ2-2

CDR3nt: TGTGCCAGCAGTTCCGTTACAGGGGCCTACGAGCAGTACTTC
CDR3aa: CASSSVTGAYEQYF
abundance: .
v_gene: TRBV6-5
d_gene: TRBD1
j_gene: TRBJ2-7

CDR3nt: TGCGCCAGCAGCCAAGACTGGGGACAGGGGGACTATGGCTACACCTTC
CDR3aa: CASSQDWGQGDYGYTF
abundance: .
v_gene: TRBV4-3
d_gene: TRBD1
j_gene: TRBJ1-2

CDR3nt: TGTGCCAGCAGTCCTAGCGACCAAGAGACCCAGTACTTC
CDR3aa: CASSPSDQETQYF
abundance: .
v_gene: TRBV7-9
d_gene: .
j_gene: TRBJ2-5

CDR3nt: TGTGCCAGCAGTGTGGTTTACACCGGGGAGCTGTTTTTT
CDR3aa: CASSVVYTGELFF
abundance: .
v_gene: TRBV2
d_gene: .
j_gene: TRBJ2-2

CDR3nt: TGTGCCAGCAGCCAAGACGGGTCGGACTATGGCTACACCTTC
CDR3aa: CASSQDGSDYGYTF
abundance: .
v_gene: TRBV4-2
d_gene: .
j_gene: TRBJ1-2

CDR3nt: TGCAGCGTTGAACGGCTAGCGGAAAAAGAGACCCAGTACTTC
CDR3aa: CSVERLAEKETQYF
abundance: .
v_gene: TRBV29-1
d_gene: TRBD2
j_gene: TRBJ2-5

CDR3nt: TGCGCCAGCAGGGGGAGCGGGAGAGGTGGAGAGACCCAGTACTTC
CDR3aa: CASRGSGRGGETQYF
abundance: .
v_gene: TRBV5-1
d_gene: TRBD2
j_gene: TRBJ2-5

CDR3nt: TGTGCCTCCCGGCAGGGATCAAGAAACTATGGCTACACCTTC
CDR3aa: CASRQGSRNYGYTF
abundance: .
v_gene: TRBV6-5
d_gene: .
j_gene: TRBJ1-2

CDR3nt: TGCAGCGTTGACGGGGGTCGCACAGATACGCAGTATTTT
CDR3aa: CSVDGGRTDTQYF
abundance: .
v_gene: TRBV29-1
d_gene: .
j_gene: TRBJ2-3

CDR3nt: TGTGCCAGCAGTCAACAGGGGATTAGCACAGATACGCAGTATTTT
CDR3aa: CASSQQGISTDTQYF
abundance: few
v_gene: TRBV6-5
d_gene: TRBD1
j_gene: TRBJ2-3

CDR3nt: TGCAGCGTTGTTGTCCCCTTTCGTCAGCCCCGAGATTACGAGCAGTACTTC
CDR3aa: CSVVVPFRQPRDYEQYF
abundance: .
v_gene: TRBV29-1
d_gene: .
j_gene: TRBJ2-7

CDR3nt: TGTGCCAGCAGCGTCCTGGGAGGGATCACTGAAGCTTTCTTT
CDR3aa: CASSVLGGITEAFF
abundance: .
v_gene: TRBV13
d_gene: .
j_gene: TRBJ1-1

CDR3nt: TGTGCCAGCAGCCCACGGGACAGTCTACGAAACTACGAGCAGTACTTC
CDR3aa: CASSPRDSLRNYEQYF
abundance: .
v_gene: TRBV7-9
d_gene: TRBD1
j_gene: TRBJ2-7

CDR3nt: TGTGCCAGCAGTCAAGTGGGGGCTTACACTGAAGCTTTCTTT
CDR3aa: CASSQVGAYTEAFF
abundance: .
v_gene: TRBV28
d_gene: .
j_gene: TRBJ1-1

CDR3nt: TGTGCCAGCAGCTTAGGCCGACGCCTGACAGAATACGAGCAGTACTTC
CDR3aa: CASSLGRRLTEYEQYF
abundance: .
v_gene: TRBV7-9
d_gene: .
j_gene: TRBJ2-7

CDR3nt: TGTGCCAGCAGCCAATGGCAGGGGGTGATACGGGATTCACCCCTCCACTTT
CDR3aa: CASSQWQGVIRDSPLHF
abundance: .
v_gene: TRBV16
d_gene: TRBD1
j_gene: TRBJ1-6

CDR3nt: TGCAGCTTGGGACTAGCGAATCAAGAGACCCAGTACTTC
CDR3aa: CSLGLANQETQYF
abundance: .
v_gene: TRBV29-1
d_gene: TRBD2
j_gene: TRBJ2-5

CDR3nt: TGTGCCAGCAGCGGGGACGGGACTAACTATGGCTACACCTTC
CDR3aa: CASSGDGTNYGYTF
abundance: .
v_gene: TRBV7-2
d_gene: .
j_gene: TRBJ1-2

CDR3nt: TGTGCCAGCAGCGTAGGTGGAGACTACGAGCAGTACTTC
CDR3aa: CASSVGGDYEQYF
abundance: .
v_gene: TRBV9
d_gene: .
j_gene: TRBJ2-7

CDR3nt: TGTGCCAGCAGCGTAGTAGGACTCCTCCAAGAGACCCAGTACTTC
CDR3aa: CASSVVGLLQETQYF
abundance: .
v_gene: TRBV9
d_gene: .
j_gene: TRBJ2-5

CDR3nt: TGTGCCAGCAGCTTTTTGACAGTGAATAATTCACCCCTCCACTTT
CDR3aa: CASSFLTVNNSPLHF
abundance: .
v_gene: TRBV5-5
d_gene: .
j_gene: TRBJ1-6

CDR3nt: TGTGCCAGCAGCTTAAACAGCCGCTATGGCTACACCTTC
CDR3aa: CASSLNSRYGYTF
abundance: .
v_gene: TRBV7-8
d_gene: .
j_gene: TRBJ1-2

CDR3nt: TGTGCCAGCAGTCATAGACGGGACCAAAACACTGAAGCTTTCTTT
CDR3aa: CASSHRRDQNTEAFF
abundance: .
v_gene: TRBV2
d_gene: .
j_gene: TRBJ1-1

CDR3nt: TGTGCCAGCAGTAAGACAGGGGTTCTTACAGATACGCAGTATTTT
CDR3aa: CASSKTGVLTDTQYF
abundance: .
v_gene: TRBV6-1
d_gene: TRBD1
j_gene: TRBJ2-3

CDR3nt: TGTGCCAGCAGGAGGACAGAGAATGGCTACACCTTC
CDR3aa: CASRRTENGYTF
abundance: .
v_gene: TRBV2
d_gene: .
j_gene: TRBJ1-2

CDR3nt: TGTGCCAGCAGCTTGGTGGGGGCTGGGGGTGTGGGCTACACCTTC
CDR3aa: CASSLVGAGGVGYTF
abundance: .
v_gene: TRBV5-5
d_gene: .
j_gene: TRBJ1-2

CDR3nt: TGCGCCAGCAGCTTGGCCAGGGGGGCGGGAGAGACCCAGTACTTC
CDR3aa: CASSLARGAGETQYF
abundance: once
v_gene: TRBV5-1
d_gene: .
j_gene: TRBJ2-5

CDR3nt: TGCGCCAGCAGCGTTAGCGGGGACCCCTACGAGCAGTACTTC
CDR3aa: CASSVSGDPYEQYF
abundance: once
v_gene: TRBV5-1
d_gene: TRBD2
j_gene: TRBJ2-7

CDR3nt: TGCGCCAGCAGCCCGAAAGGGTCAGGGGGAACTTATGTCTACACCTTC
CDR3aa: CASSPKGSGGTYVYTF
abundance: .
v_gene: TRBV4-3
d_gene: TRBD1
j_gene: TRBJ1-2